This TCR beta chain was retrieved from a study of T cell responses to AZD1222 COVID-19 vaccine. Study outcomes and limitations: Variant regions that are unmutated are reportedly the target of nearly half of spike-specific TCRs. Possibly, clonal diversity was underestimated; donors were largely white British and included more females.

CDR1 is SGHRS, CDR2 YFSETQ, per germline. V was shortened by 0 bases and J by 2 bases, with 12 bases between the two germline ends. The CDR3 sequence is 15 residues long. Concerning this clone: Antigen: not known.

Repertoires were generated with immunoSEQ multiplex PCR, while TCRdb's copy carries only in-frame clones and drops some. The repertoire has some 200,000 clones, roughly 91% of them found once; the top ten carry roughly 0.99%. The sequence was obtained from an adult in good health. The sample here was peripheral blood, taken on day 0 of AZD1222 vaccination. This chain uses TRBV5-1 with TRBJ2-7; TRBD2 is a possible D gene (7 bases). The CDR3 is CASSLEGGRPYEQYF. The CDR3 DNA follows: TGCGCCAGCAGCTTGGAGGGGGGGCGACCCTACGAGCAGTACTTC.